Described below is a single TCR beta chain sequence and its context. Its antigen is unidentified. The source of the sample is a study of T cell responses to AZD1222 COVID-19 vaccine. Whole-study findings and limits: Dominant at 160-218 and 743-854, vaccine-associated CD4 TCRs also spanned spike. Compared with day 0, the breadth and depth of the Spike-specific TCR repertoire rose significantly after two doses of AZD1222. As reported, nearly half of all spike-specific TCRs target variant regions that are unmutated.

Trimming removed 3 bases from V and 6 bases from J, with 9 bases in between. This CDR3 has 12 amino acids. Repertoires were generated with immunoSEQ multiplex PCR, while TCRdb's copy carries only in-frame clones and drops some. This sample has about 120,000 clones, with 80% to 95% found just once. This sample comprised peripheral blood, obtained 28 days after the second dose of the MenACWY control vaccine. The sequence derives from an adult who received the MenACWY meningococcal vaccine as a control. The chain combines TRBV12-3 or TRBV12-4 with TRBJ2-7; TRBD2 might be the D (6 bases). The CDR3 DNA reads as TGTGCCAGCAGTTTCGCGGGACCCGAGCAGTACTTC. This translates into CASSFAGPEQYF.